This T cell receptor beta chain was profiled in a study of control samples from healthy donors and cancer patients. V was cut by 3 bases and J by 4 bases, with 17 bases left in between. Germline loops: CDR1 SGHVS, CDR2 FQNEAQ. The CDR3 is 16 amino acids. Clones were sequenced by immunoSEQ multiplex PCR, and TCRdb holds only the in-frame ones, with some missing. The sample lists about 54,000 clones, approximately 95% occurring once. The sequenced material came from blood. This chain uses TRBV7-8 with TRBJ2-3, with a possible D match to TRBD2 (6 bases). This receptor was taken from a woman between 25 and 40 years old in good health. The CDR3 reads CASSFPTSSSPDTQYF. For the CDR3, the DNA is TGTGCCAGCAGCTTCCCCACTAGCAGTTCCCCAGATACGCAGTATTTT.